The clone carrying this TCR beta chain has ten or more counts. Time point reported: blood at routine non-recurrence follow-up after resection. Sequencing was performed on whole RNA extracted from tumor and nontumor lung tissue, or from frozen PBMC, and the material was left unsorted. The source of the sample is a study of spatial heterogeneity in lung cancer. One entry per CDR3 protein, called by TCRdb with MiXCR from the 5' RACE reads. The sample lists about 19,000 distinct CDR3 sequences, 10% occurring once. Germline CDR1 KGHSH, CDR2 LQKENI. This CDR3 has 14 residues. V was clipped by 2 bases and J by 3 bases, with 8 bases between them.

The input for sequencing was PBMCs, taken at follow-up. The chain is built from TRBV18 and TRBJ2-1; maybe TRBD1 (5 bases). This clonotype was obtained from a female donor with early-stage non-small cell lung cancer. CDR3 nucleotide sequence: TGTGCCAGCTCACCAAAGGGGCTCTACAATGAGCAGTTCTTC. It codes for CASSPKGLYNEQFF.